The rows below give T cell receptor beta chains drawn from one sample of a study of blood T cell repertoires in COVID-19. The protocol was immunoSEQ multiplex PCR, while the TCRdb copy is restricted to in-frame clones and leaves out a portion. The data show hundreds of thousands of clones, approximately 85% seen once. The sequencing input was peripheral blood. The source of these receptors is a man aged 50 to 59 with active or convalescent COVID-19. Each CDR3 is given with its conserved first and last residue. A D gene is named only where the DNA matches it firmly. A clone size is listed for some rows: how often the clone was seen (once, few, many), or a class if it is expanded.

v_call	clone_size	cdr3_length	j_call	d_call	cdr3_nt	cdr3_aa
TRBV19	.	14	TRBJ1-1	.	TGTGCCAGTAGTATAGTTACGCGGGACACTGAAGCTTTCTTT	CASSIVTRDTEAFF
TRBV20-1	.	15	TRBJ2-3	TRBD2	TGCAGTGCCAGTCTTGGACTAGGGCGCACAGATACGCAGTATTTT	CSASLGLGRTDTQYF
TRBV29-1	.	13	TRBJ1-1	TRBD1	TGCAGCGGGACAGGGACATCCCGCACTGAAGCTTTCTTT	CSGTGTSRTEAFF
TRBV13	.	17	TRBJ2-1	TRBD2	TGTGCCAGCAGCTCCCGAGGGGCTAGCGGAGGATACAATGAGCAGTTCTTC	CASSSRGASGGYNEQFF
TRBV10-1	.	15	TRBJ2-7	.	TGCGCCAGCAGTGAGTCGTCTAGACCGAGCTACGAGCAGTACTTC	CASSESSRPSYEQYF
TRBV6-6	many	14	TRBJ2-7	.	TGTGCCAGCGAACCTAGGCCACGTGGATACGAGCAGTACTTC	CASEPRPRGYEQYF
TRBV18	.	15	TRBJ1-2	TRBD1	TGTGCCAGCTCACCATCTACAGGGGGCTCGGTTGGCTACACCTTC	CASSPSTGGSVGYTF
TRBV6-2/TRBV6-3	.	15	TRBJ2-1	TRBD2	TGTGCCAGCAGCTTACTAGCGGGAGTATCCAATGAGCAGTTCTTC	CASSLLAGVSNEQFF
TRBV18	.	15	TRBJ1-2	TRBD1	TGTGCCAGCTCACCACTGAGACAGGGGGCAGGTGGCTACACCTTC	CASSPLRQGAGGYTF
TRBV18	.	14	TRBJ1-1	.	TGTGCCAGCTCACTTGGGACCCGGGAGACTGAAGCTTTCTTT	CASSLGTRETEAFF
TRBV5-1	.	18	TRBJ1-1	TRBD1	TGCGCCAGCGGCTCCACCCCGGGACAGGGGTTCATGAACACTGAAGCTTTCTTT	CASGSTPGQGFMNTEAFF
TRBV24-1	.	17	TRBJ2-3	TRBD2	TGTGCCACCAGTGATTCCCCCCGAGCGGGAGCCACAGATACGCAGTATTTT	CATSDSPRAGATDTQYF
TRBV4-1	once	15	TRBJ1-2	TRBD1	TGCGCCAGCAGCCCCAATCGGGACAGGAAATATGGCTACACCTTC	CASSPNRDRKYGYTF
TRBV4-1	.	16	TRBJ2-3	.	TGCGCCAGCAGAGCAACAGGGATAAGGGACACAGATACGCAGTATTTT	CASRATGIRDTDTQYF
TRBV11-2	.	15	TRBJ2-2	.	TGTGCCAGCAGCTTAGGGGCCCGGAACACCGGGGAGCTGTTTTTT	CASSLGARNTGELFF
TRBV9	.	15	TRBJ2-3	.	TGTGCCAGCAGCGCCCGGTTTAGCGCAACAGATACGCAGTATTTT	CASSARFSATDTQYF
TRBV7-2	.	15	TRBJ1-4	TRBD1	TGTGCCAGCAGCGCAACAGGGGGGATTGGTGAAAAACTGTTTTTT	CASSATGGIGEKLFF
TRBV30	.	14	TRBJ2-1	.	TGTGCCTGGAGTGTAACCCGGGTCTGGGATGAGCAGTTCTTC	CAWSVTRVWDEQFF
TRBV9	.	16	TRBJ2-2	.	TGTGCCAGCAGCGCGGGCGGGTTAGCGAACACCGGGGAGCTGTTTTTT	CASSAGGLANTGELFF
TRBV4-3	.	15	TRBJ1-3	.	TGCGCCAGCAGCCCGCTGACAGGCTCTGGAAACACCATATATTTT	CASSPLTGSGNTIYF
TRBV7-9	.	18	TRBJ2-1	TRBD2	TGTGCCAGCAGCTTAACTTCGGGAGGGATCCTCTCCTACAATGAGCAGTTCTTC	CASSLTSGGILSYNEQFF
TRBV30	.	15	TRBJ2-5	.	TGTGCCTGGAGTGCCGGGTACGGCGGGCGGGAGACCCAGTACTTC	CAWSAGYGGRETQYF
TRBV4-1	.	15	TRBJ1-2	.	TGCGCCAGCAGTCAACCGGGACCGGGGGGCTATGGCTACACCTTC	CASSQPGPGGYGYTF
TRBV12-5	.	14	TRBJ2-1	TRBD1	TGTGCTAGTGGTTTGGTATCAGGGGGCAATGAGCAGTTCTTC	CASGLVSGGNEQFF
TRBV4-3	.	16	TRBJ1-2	TRBD1	TGCGCCAGCAGCCAAGAACAGGGGATGGTTAGCTATGGCTACACCTTC	CASSQEQGMVSYGYTF
TRBV5-8	.	15	TRBJ2-6	.	TGTGCCAGCAGCAAAATCCGCTCTGGGGCCAACGTCCTGACTTTC	CASSKIRSGANVLTF
TRBV5-1	.	13	TRBJ2-2	.	TGCGCCAGCACATTCGGGAACACCGGGGAGCTGTTTTTT	CASTFGNTGELFF
TRBV19	few	14	TRBJ2-2	TRBD1	TGTGCCAGTAGTATAGGGACAGGGCACGGGGAGCTGTTTTTT	CASSIGTGHGELFF
TRBV6-5	.	15	TRBJ1-5	.	TGTGCCAGCAGTTTGACAGCTGGAGGCAATCAGCCCCAGCATTTT	CASSLTAGGNQPQHF
TRBV29-1	.	14	TRBJ1-1	TRBD1	TGCAGCGTAGTCGGGACAGGGTTGAACACTGAAGCTTTCTTT	CSVVGTGLNTEAFF
TRBV19	.	16	TRBJ1-5	.	TGTGCCAGTAGTGGGCCCGGGGAGTATAGCAATCAGCCCCAGCATTTT	CASSGPGEYSNQPQHF
TRBV9	.	14	TRBJ2-1	.	TGTGCCAGCAGCGTAGGAGACTCCAACAATGAGCAGTTCTTC	CASSVGDSNNEQFF
TRBV30	.	13	TRBJ1-5	.	TGTGCCTGGAGTGTAGGGACAAATCAGCCCCAGCATTTT	CAWSVGTNQPQHF
TRBV9	.	14	TRBJ2-2	TRBD1	TGTGCCAGCAGCGCCAGGCAGGGGGCCGGGGAGCTGTTTTTT	CASSARQGAGELFF
TRBV18	.	18	TRBJ1-2	TRBD1	TGTGCCAGCTCACCATTACAGGGAAGGGGGCCTCTGGGCTATGGCTACACCTTC	CASSPLQGRGPLGYGYTF
TRBV4-2	.	13	TRBJ2-3	.	TGTGCCAGCAGCCAAGAATCAGCGCGTACGCAGTATTTT	CASSQESARTQYF
TRBV4-3	.	14	TRBJ2-2	.	TGCGCCAGCAGCCAAGTCGGGGGATCCGGGGAGCTGTTTTTT	CASSQVGGSGELFF
TRBV13	.	16	TRBJ1-2	.	TGTGCCAGCAGGCACTCCCTCGGGGGGCGAGGCTATGGCTACACCTTC	CASRHSLGGRGYGYTF
TRBV18	.	15	TRBJ1-6	.	TGTGCCAGCTCGGTGGATCAGGTCTTGATCTCACCCCTCCACTTT	CASSVDQVLISPLHF
TRBV12-3/TRBV12-4	.	13	TRBJ1-2	.	TGTGCCAGCAGTCCGATCGGACAGTATGGCTACACCTTC	CASSPIGQYGYTF
TRBV5-6	.	16	TRBJ2-1	.	TGTGCCAGCAGCTTGGTCTGGAGGGGGCTTGGGAATGAGCAGTTCTTC	CASSLVWRGLGNEQFF
TRBV18	.	13	TRBJ1-5	.	TGTGCCAGCTCACTTACTTCCAGGCAGCCCCAGCATTTT	CASSLTSRQPQHF
TRBV5-1	once	13	TRBJ2-3	TRBD2	TGCGCCAGCAGAGCGGGAGATGTGGATACGCAGTATTTT	CASRAGDVDTQYF
TRBV10-1	.	17	TRBJ1-4	.	TGCGCCAGCAGTGAGCCACTTGGGCCCGAGTTGGTGTTAAAACTGTTTTTT	CASSEPLGPELVLKLFF
TRBV4-3	.	15	TRBJ2-5	TRBD2	TGCGCCAGCAGCCAAGGGGCTAGCGGGGGGGAGACCCAGTACTTC	CASSQGASGGETQYF
TRBV7-9	.	16	TRBJ2-7	.	TGTGCCAGCAGCTTATATATTGCGGGAAGCTCCTACGAGCAGTACTTC	CASSLYIAGSSYEQYF
TRBV7-9	.	13	TRBJ1-2	.	TGTGCCAGCAGCTTAATAGGGAGGGGTGGCTACACCTTC	CASSLIGRGGYTF
TRBV7-9	.	12	TRBJ1-2	.	TGTGCCAGCAGTACTCCCAACTATGGCTATACCTTC	CASSTPNYGYTF
TRBV5-1	.	15	TRBJ2-3	.	TGCGCCAGCAGCTCACAGGGTGGCCTCACAGATACGCAGTATTTT	CASSSQGGLTDTQYF
TRBV5-1	few	14	TRBJ1-1	.	TGCGCCAGCAGCGGCGGCCCCCTGAGGACTGAAGCTTTCTTT	CASSGGPLRTEAFF
TRBV21-1	.	17	TRBJ1-1	.	TGTGCCAGCAACCCCTCTCAACAGGGTACAATGAACACTGAAGCTTTCTTT	CASNPSQQGTMNTEAFF
TRBV4-3	.	15	TRBJ2-1	TRBD2	TGCGCCAGCAGCCAAGGACTAGCGGGGGGGGCAGAGCAGTTCTTC	CASSQGLAGGAEQFF